The 19 T cell receptor beta chains listed next were all sequenced from one sample in a study of early T cells in non-severe SARS-CoV-2 infection. MiXCR, run by TCRdb on the 5' RACE reads, gives a single entry per CDR3 protein. The sample holds approximately 71,000 distinct CDR3 sequences, 12% to 15% seen once. The sample was whole blood. All receptors come from an adult who was a healthcare worker with PCR-confirmed SARS-CoV-2 infection or an uninfected control (not recorded which).

This clonotype was counted ten times or more. The chain carries TRBV7-2 and TRBJ1-4; 12 nucleotides agree with TRBD1. The CDR3 length is 18 residues. The V gene end was trimmed by 0 bases and the J gene end by 6 bases; junction bases not matched to a gene: 8. CDR1 is SGHTA and CDR2 is FQGNSA in the germline V gene. This CDR3 is CASSLAGAGTGGYEKLFF. For the CDR3, the DNA is TGTGCCAGCAGCTTAGCGGGCGCTGGGACAGGGGGCTATGAAAAACTGTTTTTT.

This clonotype was recorded at least ten times. The chain has TRBV9 and TRBJ2-7; D perhaps matches TRBD1 (6 bases). The V and J ends lost 4 bases and 13 bases respectively, with 15 bases between them. Germline assignment: CDR1 SGDLS and CDR2 YYNGEE. The CDR3 has 11 residues. CDR3 coding DNA: TGTGCCAGCAGCTTACAGGGCGTTGGATACTTC. It yields the protein CASSLQGVGYF.

This clonotype was recorded at least ten times. The rearrangement joins TRBV11-2 to TRBJ1-1, with 8 bases aligning to TRBD1. Unmatched junction bases numbered 12, after V lost 6 bases and J lost 6 bases. CDR1 and CDR2 (germline): SGHAT, FQNNGV. This CDR3 is built from 15 residues. The CDR3 sequence is CASSFVRGRGAEAFF. The DNA of the CDR3 is TGTGCCAGCAGTTTCGTCAGGGGGCGCGGGGCTGAAGCTTTCTTT.

In this sample, this clonotype turned up a few times. This chain connects TRBV29-1 to TRBJ1-1; no firm D call. The CDR3 sequence is 10 residues long. Germline V gene lookup returns CDR1 SQVTM and CDR2 ANQGSEA. V lost 4 bases to trimming and J lost 7 bases, with 7 bases between them. The CDR3 loop reads CSVAIHEAFF. The CDR3 nucleotides read TGCAGCGTTGCTATACATGAAGCTTTCTTT. The entire variable domain, with the rest obtained from reference TRBV29-1 and TRBJ1-1, is as follows: SAVISQKPSRDICQRGTSLTIQCQVDSQVTMMFWYRQQPGQSLTLIATANQGSEATYESGFVIDKFPISRPNLTFSTLTVSNMSPEDSSIYLCSVAIHEAFFGQGTRLTVV.

This clonotype came up a few times. The J gene is TRBJ2-7, the V gene TRBV3-1; TRBD2 might be the D (6 bases). Trimming took 2 bases from V and 6 from J, leaving 14 bases between them. This CDR3 region has 14 residues. Per the germline V gene, CDR1 is LGHDT and CDR2 is YNNKEL (reference sequence). The CDR3 nucleotides are TGTGCCAGCAGCCAACAAAGGGGAGGCGTCGAGCAGTACTTC. Protein product: CASSQQRGGVEQYF.

This clonotype was seen at least ten times. V usage is TRBV20-1 and J usage is TRBJ2-7, with TRBD2 matching over 9 bases. The germline CDR1 and CDR2 sequences are DFQATT and SNEGSKA (reference sequence). The CDR3 contains 17 residues. V shed 1 base, J shed 2 bases, and the junction held 12 bases outside the gene matches. The CDR3 loop is CSARGGSGGPDTYEQYF. DNA of the CDR3: TGCAGTGCTAGAGGGGGTAGCGGGGGCCCAGACACCTACGAGCAGTACTTC.

CDR3 sequence: CSARFGEAFF. The CDR3 bases are TGCAGCGCTAGGTTTGGTGAAGCTTTCTTT. The chain employs TRBV29-1 and TRBJ1-1; D unresolved. CDR1 is SQVTM and CDR2 is ANQGSEA in the germline V gene. V shed 7 bases and J shed 7 bases, with 10 bases lying between them. The CDR3 is made up of 10 amino acids. The whole variable domain, filled in from reference TRBV29-1 and TRBJ1-1, reads SAVISQKPSRDICQRGTSLTIQCQVDSQVTMMFWYRQQPGQSLTLIATANQGSEATYESGFVIDKFPISRPNLTFSTLTVSNMSPEDSSIYLCSARFGEAFFGQGTRLTVV.

The chain recombines TRBV2 with TRBJ2-3; TRBD2 might be the D (7 bases). Germline V gene sequence: CDR1 SNHLY, CDR2 FYNNEI. The germline V and J ends were trimmed by 0 bases and 2 bases, with 12 bases remaining between them. CDR3 length equals 16 residues. The CDR3 DNA is TGTGCCAGCAGTGAAGCTGGCGGGGGCAACACAGATACGCAGTATTTT. It is translated as CASSEAGGGNTDTQYF.

J is TRBJ1-1 and V is TRBV9; D unresolved. The ends were cut back, 0 bases at V and 1 base at J, with 4 bases in the middle. CDR1 SGDLS and CDR2 YYNGEE come from the germline V gene. The CDR3 runs to 13 residues. The CDR3 DNA reads TGTGCCAGCAGCGTAGACTGGAACACTGAAGCTTTCTTT. It codes for CASSVDWNTEAFF.

The chain's CDR3 is CASSELGTNEKLFF. CDR3 bases: TGTGCCAGCAGTGAATTGGGAACTAATGAAAAACTGTTTTTT. This chain connects TRBV2 to TRBJ1-4; D uncertain. Germline values: CDR1 SNHLY, CDR2 FYNNEI. The CDR3 extends over 14 amino acids. V lost 2 bases to trimming and J lost 1 base, with 5 bases between them. Looking up the rest from reference TRBV2 and TRBJ1-4 gives the full variable domain: EPEVTQTPSHQVTQMGQEVILRCVPISNHLYFYWYRQILGQKVEFLVSFYNNEISEKSEIFDDQFSVERPDGSNFTLKIRSTKLEDSAMYFCASSELGTNEKLFFGSGTQLSVL.

This chain uses TRBV7-2 with TRBJ2-3; D is unresolved. V shed 1 base and J shed 7 bases, with 6 bases lying between them. Germline V gene lookup returns CDR1 SGHTA and CDR2 FQGNSA. The CDR3 is made up of 12 amino acids. CDR3 nucleotides: TGTGCCAGCAGCTTAGGGCGGAATACGCAGTATTTT. Protein sequence: CASSLGRNTQYF.

This clonotype has ten or more counts. The chain links TRBV5-4 to TRBJ1-3, with D unresolved. Germline CDR1 reads SGHNT; CDR2 reads YYREEE (reference sequence). V was trimmed by 2 bases and J by 0 bases, leaving 12 bases between them. The CDR3 totals 16 residues. CDR3 sequence: CASSFPPGNSGNTIYF. The CDR3 region has the DNA TGTGCCAGCAGCTTCCCCCCGGGGAACTCTGGAAACACCATATATTTT.

Ten or more counts support this clonotype. The chain couples TRBV13 to TRBJ2-5; perhaps D is TRBD1 or TRBD2 (5 bases each). This CDR3 contains 15 residues. Germline V gene data show CDR1 as PRHDT and CDR2 as FYEKMQ (reference sequence). The ends were cut back, 2 bases at V and 5 bases at J, with 15 bases in the middle. CDR3 coding DNA: TGTGCCAGCAGCTTATTCGACGTGGGGGTGGAGACCCAGTACTTC. The encoded protein is CASSLFDVGVETQYF.

In its sample, this clonotype was seen many times. The chain joins TRBV5-1 to TRBJ2-2; no clear D gene. The germline V and J ends were trimmed by 4 bases and 2 bases, with 12 bases remaining between them. The CDR3 loop spans 15 amino acids. The V gene's germline CDR1 is SGHRS and CDR2 YFSETQ. The CDR3 protein is CASSLINLNTGELFF. CDR3 nucleotides: TGCGCCAGCAGCCTCATTAATCTCAACACCGGGGAGCTGTTTTTT.

This clonotype showed up just a few times. The V and J genes are TRBV3-1 and TRBJ2-1, with D perhaps TRBD2 (5 bases). CDR3 length: 16 residues. The ends were cut back, 0 bases at V and 0 bases at J, with 9 bases in the middle. Germline CDR1 and CDR2: LGHDT and YNNKEL (reference sequence). CDR3 residues: CASSQDPTSSYNEQFF. DNA of the CDR3: TGTGCCAGCAGCCAAGATCCCACTAGCTCCTACAATGAGCAGTTCTTC.

The rearrangement links TRBV11-3 to TRBJ2-2; 8 nucleotides match TRBD1. The CDR3 length is 14 residues. Per germline, CDR1 SGHNT and CDR2 YENEEA. Trimming took 5 bases from V and 6 from J; bases not matched to a gene: 5. CDR3 residues: CASSSRQGSGELFF. The CDR3 DNA reads TGTGCCAGCAGCAGTAGACAGGGGTCCGGGGAGCTGTTTTTT.

This clonotype was recorded many times. J is TRBJ2-6 and V is TRBV6-9; D remains ambiguous. Per the germline V gene, CDR1 is MNHGY and CDR2 is SVAAGI. The V gene lost 7 bases and the J gene lost 0 bases, with 10 bases spanning the gap. This CDR3 has 15 residues. CDR3 in DNA: TGTGCCAGCACCAAACACAGCTCTGGGGCCAACGTCCTGACTTTC. Its protein product is CASTKHSSGANVLTF.

This clonotype has just a few counts. CDR3 coding DNA: TGTGCCAGCAGCCAAGGTACGGGGGACACAGATACGCAGTATTTT. Translated: CASSQGTGDTDTQYF. The chain couples TRBV4-2 to TRBJ2-3; weak D call: TRBD2 (6 bases). The V gene's germline CDR1 is LGHNA and CDR2 YNFKEQ. V lost 1 base and J 2 bases, leaving 10 bases between the germline ends. The CDR3 spans 15 residues.

This clonotype was detected a few times. The chain employs TRBV4-2 and TRBJ2-5, with D perhaps being TRBD1 or TRBD2 (5 bases each). V lost 4 bases and J 5 bases, leaving 8 bases between the germline ends. Germline V gives CDR1 LGHNA, CDR2 YNFKEQ. There are 12 residues in the CDR3. CDR3 nucleotides: TGTGCCAGCAGCCCCGAGGGGGAGACCCAGTACTTC. Encoded protein: CASSPEGETQYF.